This T cell receptor (beta chain) was identified during a study of cytomegalovirus exposure and HLA in healthy donors. Broader study findings: A few V segments could not be told apart, such as TRBV6-2 and TRBV6-3, and were left out.

CDR3 length: 13 residues. Germline V gene data show CDR1 as MDHEN and CDR2 as SYDVKM. V lost 6 bases and J 10 bases, leaving 16 bases between the germline ends. Regarding this clone: Its antigen is currently unknown.

The PCR employed 60 Vbeta primers together with 13 Jbeta primers. Assay: immunoSEQ multiplex PCR; the TCRdb copy retains only in-frame clones and omits some. The profile shows about 160,000 clones, about two thirds of them singletons. Sequencing was performed on PBMCs. The receptor's source is a woman in her thirties in good health and CMV-seronegative. The gene calls are TRBV28 and TRBJ2-1, with a tentative D call TRBD2 (5 bases). The CDR3: CASSSTMSGEQFF. Here the CDR3 DNA reads TGTGCCAGCAGCTCCACTATGAGCGGCGAGCAGTTCTTC.